This is a list of T cell receptor beta chains from one sample in a study of cytomegalovirus exposure and HLA in healthy donors. Here immunoSEQ multiplex PCR was the method, and the copy in TCRdb shows in-frame clones only, minus some. The table records 200,000 or so clones, over 65% of them present only once. The specimen sequenced was PBMCs. Receptors were obtained from a boy aged 2-9 years in good health and CMV-seronegative. Both conserved end residues are trimmed from each CDR3. The size field is filled for only some rows; it gives once, few, many or a size class.

clone size | J gene | V gene | CDR3 protein
- | TRBJ2-6 | TRBV7-6 | ASSQQGGTSGANILT
- | TRBJ2-7 | TRBV27 | ASSLYPKGTYEQY
- | TRBJ2-6 | TRBV9 | ASSVKGAHGANVLT
few | TRBJ1-1 | TRBV2 | ASSKDRGGTEAF
- | TRBJ2-5 | TRBV18 | ASSPPPGAETQY
few | TRBJ2-3 | TRBV4-2 | ASSQGSGGADTQY
- | TRBJ2-5 | TRBV6-5 | ASSHREGETQY
- | TRBJ2-4 | TRBV11-1 | ASSRGYNIQY
- | TRBJ1-2 | TRBV7-3 | ASSPGGSYGYT
- | TRBJ2-5 | TRBV7-3 | ASSLTGLAGGPGETQY
- | TRBJ2-3 | TRBV21-1 | ASSKGTTGDTQY
- | TRBJ2-5 | TRBV18 | ASSPTTGPQETQY
- | TRBJ2-3 | TRBV15 | ATSRDYAAARADTQY
- | TRBJ1-2 | TRBV15 | ATSRKDRVLDGYT
- | TRBJ2-7 | TRBV10-3 | AISTSGNYEQY
- | TRBJ1-1 | TRBV19 | ASGRDRAPLNTEAF
- | TRBJ2-1 | TRBV27 | ASSLPSGGSYNEQF
few | TRBJ2-5 | TRBV19 | ASSIGSWETQY
- | TRBJ1-3 | TRBV2 | ASARATNGNTIY
once | TRBJ2-2 | TRBV11-3 | ASSSRTGSTGELF
- | TRBJ1-1 | TRBV5-1 | ASSLGFQGEAF
- | TRBJ1-2 | TRBV29-1 | SVDPQGDTGYT
few | TRBJ2-1 | TRBV15 | ATSGLAGLYNEQF
- | TRBJ2-2 | TRBV4-2 | ASSQVMTVNTGELF
- | TRBJ2-1 | TRBV27 | ASSPGSGAYNEQF
few | TRBJ2-7 | TRBV7-9 | ASSSARAGASYEQY
- | TRBJ1-1 | TRBV21-1 | ASSRYRVPGDTEAF
- | TRBJ2-1 | TRBV9 | ASSVDFRGGAYNEQF
once | TRBJ2-5 | TRBV5-4 | ASSIRLAPETQY
- | TRBJ2-7 | TRBV4-2 | ASSQETDRVSSYEQY